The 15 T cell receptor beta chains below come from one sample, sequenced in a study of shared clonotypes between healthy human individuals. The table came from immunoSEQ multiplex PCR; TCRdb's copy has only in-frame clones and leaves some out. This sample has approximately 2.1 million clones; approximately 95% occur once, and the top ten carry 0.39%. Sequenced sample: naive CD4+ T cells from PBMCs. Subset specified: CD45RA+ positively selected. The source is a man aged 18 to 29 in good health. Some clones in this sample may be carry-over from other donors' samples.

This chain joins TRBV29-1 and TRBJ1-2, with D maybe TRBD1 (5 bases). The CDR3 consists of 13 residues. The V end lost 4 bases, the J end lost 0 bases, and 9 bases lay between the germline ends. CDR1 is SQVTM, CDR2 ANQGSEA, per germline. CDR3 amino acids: CSVGGPSNYGYTF. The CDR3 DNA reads TGCAGCGTTGGGGGACCCTCTAACTATGGCTACACCTTC.

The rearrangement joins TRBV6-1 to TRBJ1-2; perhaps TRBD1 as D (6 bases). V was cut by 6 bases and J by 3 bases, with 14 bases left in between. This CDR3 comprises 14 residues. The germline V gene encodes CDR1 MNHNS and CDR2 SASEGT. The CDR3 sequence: CASRGIGGDYGYTF. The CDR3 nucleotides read TGTGCCAGCAGGGGGATCGGGGGCGACTATGGCTACACCTTC.

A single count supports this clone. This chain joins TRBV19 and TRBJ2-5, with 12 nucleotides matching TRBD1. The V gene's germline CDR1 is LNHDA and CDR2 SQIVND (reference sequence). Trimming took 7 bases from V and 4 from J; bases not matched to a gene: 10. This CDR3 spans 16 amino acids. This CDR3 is CASMGPGQGALETQYF. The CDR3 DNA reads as TGTGCCAGTATGGGGCCGGGACAGGGGGCCCTAGAGACCCAGTACTTC.

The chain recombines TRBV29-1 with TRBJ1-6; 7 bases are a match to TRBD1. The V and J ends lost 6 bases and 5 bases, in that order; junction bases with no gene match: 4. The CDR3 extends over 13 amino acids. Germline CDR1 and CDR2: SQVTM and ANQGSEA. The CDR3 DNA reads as TGCAGCGTCCGAGGACAGGATAATTCACCCCTCCACTTT. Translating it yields CSVRGQDNSPLHF.

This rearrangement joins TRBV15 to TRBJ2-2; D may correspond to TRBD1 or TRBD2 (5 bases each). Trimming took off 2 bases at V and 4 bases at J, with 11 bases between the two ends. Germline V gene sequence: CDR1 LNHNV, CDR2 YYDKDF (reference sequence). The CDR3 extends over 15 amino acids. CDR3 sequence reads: CATSRNPGSTGELFF. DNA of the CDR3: TGTGCCACCAGCAGAAACCCAGGGAGCACCGGGGAGCTGTTTTTT.

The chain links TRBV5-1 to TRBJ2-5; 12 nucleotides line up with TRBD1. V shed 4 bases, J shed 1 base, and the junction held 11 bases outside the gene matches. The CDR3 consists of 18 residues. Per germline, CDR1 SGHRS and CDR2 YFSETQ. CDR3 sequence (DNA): TGCGCCAGCAGCAGTTCCCCGGGACAGGGGGCTACCCAAGAGACCCAGTACTTC. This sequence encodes CASSSSPGQGATQETQYF. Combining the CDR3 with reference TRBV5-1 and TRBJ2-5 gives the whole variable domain KAGVTQTPRYLIKTRGQQVTLSCSPISGHRSVSWYQQTPGQGLQFLFEYFSETQRNKGNFPGRFSGRQFSNSRSEMNVSTLELGDSALYLCASSSSPGQGATQETQYFGPGTRLLVL.

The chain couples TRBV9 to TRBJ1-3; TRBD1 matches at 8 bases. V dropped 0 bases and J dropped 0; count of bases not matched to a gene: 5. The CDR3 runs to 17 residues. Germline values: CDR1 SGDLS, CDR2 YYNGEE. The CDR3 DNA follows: TGTGCCAGCAGCGTAGGAGTGACAGGGGACTCTGGAAACACCATATATTTT. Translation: CASSVGVTGDSGNTIYF.

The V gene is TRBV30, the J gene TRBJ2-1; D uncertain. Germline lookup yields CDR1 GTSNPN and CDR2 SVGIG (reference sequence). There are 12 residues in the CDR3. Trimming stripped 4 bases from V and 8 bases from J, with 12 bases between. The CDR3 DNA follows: TGTGCCTGGAACCTTCAGAGTGATGAGCAGTTCTTC. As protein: CAWNLQSDEQFF. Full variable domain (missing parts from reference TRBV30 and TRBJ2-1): SQTIHQWPATLVQPVGSPLSLECTVEGTSNPNLYWYRQAAGRGLQLLFYSVGIGQISSEVPQNLSASRPQDRQFILSSKKLLLSDSGFYLCAWNLQSDEQFFGPGTRLTVL.

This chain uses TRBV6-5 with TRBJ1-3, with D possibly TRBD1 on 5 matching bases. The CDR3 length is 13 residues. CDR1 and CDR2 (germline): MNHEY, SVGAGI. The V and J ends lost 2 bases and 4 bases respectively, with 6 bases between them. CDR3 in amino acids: CASSYTGGNTIYF. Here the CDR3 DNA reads TGTGCCAGCAGTTACACAGGAGGAAACACCATATATTTT.

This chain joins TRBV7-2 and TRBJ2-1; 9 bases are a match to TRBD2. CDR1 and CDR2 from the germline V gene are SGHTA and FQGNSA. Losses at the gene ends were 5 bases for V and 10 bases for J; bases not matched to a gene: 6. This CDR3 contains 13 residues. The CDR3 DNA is TGTGCCAGCAGCCCCAGCGGGGGGTTCGAGCAGTTCTTC. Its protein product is CASSPSGGFEQFF.

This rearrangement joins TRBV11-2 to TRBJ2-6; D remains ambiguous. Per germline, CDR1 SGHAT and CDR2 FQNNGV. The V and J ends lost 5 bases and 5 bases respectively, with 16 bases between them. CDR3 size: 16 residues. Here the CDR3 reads CASSTEQQSRANVLTF. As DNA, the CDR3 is TGTGCCAGCAGCACCGAGCAACAAAGTCGGGCCAACGTCCTGACTTTC.

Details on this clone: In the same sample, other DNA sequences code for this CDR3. The CDR3 coding sequence is TGTGCCAGCAGCTTGGTCCCCAGCACAGATACGCAGTATTTT. This codes for CASSLVPSTDTQYF. The chain carries TRBV5-5 and TRBJ2-3; D ambiguous. Germline V gene sequence: CDR1 SGHKS, CDR2 YYEKEE (reference sequence). V was cut by 0 bases and J by 0 bases, with 5 bases left in between. The CDR3 contains 14 residues.

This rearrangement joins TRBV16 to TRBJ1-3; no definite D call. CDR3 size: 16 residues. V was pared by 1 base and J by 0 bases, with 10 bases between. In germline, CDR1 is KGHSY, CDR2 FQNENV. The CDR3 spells CASSQLGQTSGNTIYF. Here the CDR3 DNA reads TGTGCCAGCAGCCAATTGGGCCAGACCTCTGGAAACACCATATATTTT. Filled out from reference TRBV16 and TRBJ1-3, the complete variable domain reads GEEVAQTPKHLVRGEGQKAKLYCAPIKGHSYVFWYQQVLKNEFKFLISFQNENVFDETGMPKERFSAKCLPNSPCSLEIQATKLEDSAVYFCASSQLGQTSGNTIYFGEGSWLTVV.

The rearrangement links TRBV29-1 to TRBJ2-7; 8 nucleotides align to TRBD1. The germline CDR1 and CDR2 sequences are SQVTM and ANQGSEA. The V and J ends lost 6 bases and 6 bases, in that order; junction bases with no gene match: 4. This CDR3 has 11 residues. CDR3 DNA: TGCAGCGTAAGGACAGGGCCCGAGCAGTACTTC. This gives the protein CSVRTGPEQYF.

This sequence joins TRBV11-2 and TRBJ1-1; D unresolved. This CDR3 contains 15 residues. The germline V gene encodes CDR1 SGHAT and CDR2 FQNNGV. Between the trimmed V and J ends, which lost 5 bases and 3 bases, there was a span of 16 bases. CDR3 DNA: TGTGCCAGCAGCCGTATGCGGGCGTACGACACTGAAGCTTTCTTT. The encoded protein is CASSRMRAYDTEAFF.